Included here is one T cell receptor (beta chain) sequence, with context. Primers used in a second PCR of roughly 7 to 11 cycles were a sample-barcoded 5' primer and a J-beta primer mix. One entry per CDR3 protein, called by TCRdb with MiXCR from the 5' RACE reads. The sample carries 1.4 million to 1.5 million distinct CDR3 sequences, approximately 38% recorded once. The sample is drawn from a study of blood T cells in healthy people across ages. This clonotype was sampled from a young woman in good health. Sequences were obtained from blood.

In nucleotides, the CDR3 is TGTGCCAGCAGCTCCCCGGGGACCCAGAGCTCCTACAATGAGCAGTTCTTC. This encodes CASSSPGTQSSYNEQFF. The chain joins TRBV7-2 to TRBJ2-1; D is tentatively TRBD1 or TRBD2 (5 bases each). V lost 4 bases and J lost 0, with 16 bases in between. Germline V lookup: CDR1 SGHTA, CDR2 FQGNSA. The CDR3 is 17 residues long.